This T cell receptor (beta chain) was found in a study of human T cells and chemical hapten exposure. Each CDR3 protein gets one entry after TCRdb re-called the RACE reads with MiXCR. The sample yields 300,000 to 450,000 distinct CDR3 sequences, 4.5% to 5.5% seen once. This sample's time point: pre-sensitization, week 0. Treatment here: therapeutic diphenylcyclopropenone sensitization with weekly scalp DPC. V lost 2 bases, J lost 7 bases, and 21 bases lay in between. CDR3 length equals 16 residues. CDR1 SQVTM and CDR2 ANQGSEA come from the germline V gene. Points from the study as a whole: As the donors had alopecia, their immune response may differ from healthy people's.

Remarks on this clonotype: Its antigen is not identified.

The source of this sequence is a woman in her forties or fifties with alopecia areata. Some clones in this sample may be carry-over from other donors' samples. This chain uses TRBV29-1 with TRBJ2-1; D may be TRBD1 (6 bases). Sequenced material: whole blood, taken in connection with sensitization to the hapten diphenylcyclopropenone (DPC). The DNA for the CDR3 is TGCAGCGTTGAACCCAGGGGCGGGTGGGGAATTAATGAGCAGTTCTTC. It yields the protein CSVEPRGGWGINEQFF.